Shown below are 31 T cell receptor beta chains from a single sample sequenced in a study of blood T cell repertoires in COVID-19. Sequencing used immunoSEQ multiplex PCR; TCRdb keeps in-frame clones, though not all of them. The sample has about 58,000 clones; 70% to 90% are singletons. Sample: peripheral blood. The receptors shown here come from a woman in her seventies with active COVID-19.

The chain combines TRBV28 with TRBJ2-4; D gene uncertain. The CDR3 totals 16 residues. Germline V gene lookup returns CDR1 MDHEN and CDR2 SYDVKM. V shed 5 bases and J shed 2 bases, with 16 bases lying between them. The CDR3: CASSPPWSRSKNIQYF. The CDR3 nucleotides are TGTGCCAGCAGTCCCCCATGGTCGAGGTCCAAAAACATTCAGTACTTC.

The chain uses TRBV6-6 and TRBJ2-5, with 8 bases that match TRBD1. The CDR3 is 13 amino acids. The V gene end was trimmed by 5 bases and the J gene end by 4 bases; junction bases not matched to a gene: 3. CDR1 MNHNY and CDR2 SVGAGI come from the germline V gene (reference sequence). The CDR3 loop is CASSVDRAETQYF. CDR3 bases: TGTGCCAGCAGTGTGGACAGGGCAGAGACCCAGTACTTC.

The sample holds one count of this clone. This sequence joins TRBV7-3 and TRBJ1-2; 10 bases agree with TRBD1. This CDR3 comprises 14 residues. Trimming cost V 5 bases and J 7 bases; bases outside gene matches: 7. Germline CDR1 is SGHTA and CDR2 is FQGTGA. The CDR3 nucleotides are TGTGCCAGCAGCCCCGGACAGGGGGTGGTTGGCTACACCTTC. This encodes CASSPGQGVVGYTF.

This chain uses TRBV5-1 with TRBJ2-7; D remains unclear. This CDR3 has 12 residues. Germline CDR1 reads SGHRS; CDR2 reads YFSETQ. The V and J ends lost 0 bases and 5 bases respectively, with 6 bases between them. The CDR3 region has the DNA TGCGCCAGCAGCTTGGCCGACAACGAGCAGTACTTC. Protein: CASSLADNEQYF.

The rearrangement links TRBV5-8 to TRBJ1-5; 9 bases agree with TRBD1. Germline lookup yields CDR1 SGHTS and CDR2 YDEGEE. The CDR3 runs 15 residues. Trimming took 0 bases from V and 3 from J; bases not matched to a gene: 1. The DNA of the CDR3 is TGTGCCAGCAGCTTGGGGACAGGGGCCAATCAGCCCCAGCATTTT. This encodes CASSLGTGANQPQHF.

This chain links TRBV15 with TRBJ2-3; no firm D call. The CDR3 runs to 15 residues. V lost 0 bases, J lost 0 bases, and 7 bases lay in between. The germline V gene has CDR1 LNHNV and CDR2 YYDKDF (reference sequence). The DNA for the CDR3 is TGTGCCACCAGCAGAGATGGCGGAAGCACAGATACGCAGTATTTT. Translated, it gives CATSRDGGSTDTQYF.

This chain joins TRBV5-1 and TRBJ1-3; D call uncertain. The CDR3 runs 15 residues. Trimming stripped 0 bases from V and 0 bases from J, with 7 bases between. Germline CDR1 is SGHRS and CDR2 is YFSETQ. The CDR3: CASSLDTNSGNTIYF. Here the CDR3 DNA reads TGCGCCAGCAGCTTGGACACGAACTCTGGAAACACCATATATTTT.

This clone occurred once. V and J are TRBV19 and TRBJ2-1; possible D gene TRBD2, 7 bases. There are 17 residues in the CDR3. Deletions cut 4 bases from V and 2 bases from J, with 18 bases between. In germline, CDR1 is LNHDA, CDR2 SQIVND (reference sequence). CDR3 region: CASSRGGGAWTYNEQFF. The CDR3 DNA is TGTGCCAGTAGTAGAGGAGGGGGGGCTTGGACCTACAATGAGCAGTTCTTC.

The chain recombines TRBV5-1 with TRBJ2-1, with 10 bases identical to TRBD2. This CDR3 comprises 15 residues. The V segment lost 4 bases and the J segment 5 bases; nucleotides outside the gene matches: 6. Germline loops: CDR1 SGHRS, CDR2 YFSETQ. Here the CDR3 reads CASSPGLAANNEQFF. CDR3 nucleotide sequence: TGCGCCAGCAGCCCTGGACTAGCGGCGAACAATGAGCAGTTCTTC.

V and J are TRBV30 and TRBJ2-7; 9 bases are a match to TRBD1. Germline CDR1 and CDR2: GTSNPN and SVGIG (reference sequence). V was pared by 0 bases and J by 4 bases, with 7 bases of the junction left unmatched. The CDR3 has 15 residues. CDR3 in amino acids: CAWSVPGTGNYEQYF. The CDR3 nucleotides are TGTGCCTGGAGTGTACCTGGGACAGGGAATTACGAGCAGTACTTC. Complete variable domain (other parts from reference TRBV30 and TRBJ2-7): SQTIHQWPATLVQPVGSPLSLECTVEGTSNPNLYWYRQAAGRGLQLLFYSVGIGQISSEVPQNLSASRPQDRQFILSSKKLLLSDSGFYLCAWSVPGTGNYEQYFGPGTRLTVT.

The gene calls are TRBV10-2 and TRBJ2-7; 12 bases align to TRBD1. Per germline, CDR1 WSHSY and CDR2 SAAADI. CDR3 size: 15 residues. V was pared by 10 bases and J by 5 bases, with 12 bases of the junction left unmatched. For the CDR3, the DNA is TGCGCCACCGAGACCACGGGACAGGGGGCGGACGAGCAGTACTTC. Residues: CATETTGQGADEQYF.

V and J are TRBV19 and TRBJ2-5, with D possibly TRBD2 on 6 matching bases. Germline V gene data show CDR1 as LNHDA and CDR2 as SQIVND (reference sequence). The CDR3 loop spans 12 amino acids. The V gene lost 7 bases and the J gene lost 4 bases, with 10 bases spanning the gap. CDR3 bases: TGTGCCAGTAAAGGCGGGACAGAGACCCAGTACTTC. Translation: CASKGGTETQYF.

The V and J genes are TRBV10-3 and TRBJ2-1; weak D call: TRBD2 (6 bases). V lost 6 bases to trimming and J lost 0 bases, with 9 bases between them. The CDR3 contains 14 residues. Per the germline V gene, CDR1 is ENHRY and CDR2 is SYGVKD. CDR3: CAIRTGSSYNEQFF. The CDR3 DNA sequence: TGTGCCATCAGAACCGGGAGCTCCTACAATGAGCAGTTCTTC.

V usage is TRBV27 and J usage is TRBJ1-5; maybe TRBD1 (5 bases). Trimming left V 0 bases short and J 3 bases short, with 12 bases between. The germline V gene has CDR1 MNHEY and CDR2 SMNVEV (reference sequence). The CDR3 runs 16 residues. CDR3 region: CASSLSPKGNNQPQHF. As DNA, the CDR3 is TGTGCCAGCAGTTTATCGCCGAAGGGGAACAATCAGCCCCAGCATTTT.

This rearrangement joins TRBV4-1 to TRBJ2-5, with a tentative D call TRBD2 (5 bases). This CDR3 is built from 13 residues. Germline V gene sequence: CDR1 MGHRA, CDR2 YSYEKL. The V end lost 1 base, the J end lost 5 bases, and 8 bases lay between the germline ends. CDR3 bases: TGCGCCAGCAGCCAAGTGACGGGGGAGACCCAGTACTTC. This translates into CASSQVTGETQYF.

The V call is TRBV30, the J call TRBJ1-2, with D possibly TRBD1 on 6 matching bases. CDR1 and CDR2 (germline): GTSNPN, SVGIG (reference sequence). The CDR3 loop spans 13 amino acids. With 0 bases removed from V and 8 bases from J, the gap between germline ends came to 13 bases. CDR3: CAWSVGGARGYTF. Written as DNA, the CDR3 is TGTGCCTGGAGTGTCGGGGGGGCTCGGGGCTACACCTTC.

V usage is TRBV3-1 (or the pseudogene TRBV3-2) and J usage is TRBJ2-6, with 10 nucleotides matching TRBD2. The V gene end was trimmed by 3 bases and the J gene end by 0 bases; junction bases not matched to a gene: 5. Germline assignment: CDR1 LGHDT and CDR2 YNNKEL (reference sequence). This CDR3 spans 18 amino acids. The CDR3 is CASSHKLAGSSGANVLTF. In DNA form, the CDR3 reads TGTGCCAGCAGCCACAAACTAGCGGGAAGCTCTGGGGCCAACGTCCTGACTTTC.

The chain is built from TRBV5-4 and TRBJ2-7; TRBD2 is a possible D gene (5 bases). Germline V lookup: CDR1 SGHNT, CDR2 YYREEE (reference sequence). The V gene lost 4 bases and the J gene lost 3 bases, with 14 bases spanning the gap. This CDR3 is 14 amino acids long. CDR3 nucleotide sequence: TGTGCCAGCAGCGACTCGGACGGGGTCTACGAGCAGTACTTC. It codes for CASSDSDGVYEQYF.

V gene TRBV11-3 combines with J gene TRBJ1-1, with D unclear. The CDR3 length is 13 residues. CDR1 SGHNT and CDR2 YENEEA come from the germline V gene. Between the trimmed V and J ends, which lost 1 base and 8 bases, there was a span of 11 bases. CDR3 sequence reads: CASSLGSGVEAFF. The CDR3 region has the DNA TGTGCCAGCAGCTTAGGGAGCGGGGTAGAAGCTTTCTTT.

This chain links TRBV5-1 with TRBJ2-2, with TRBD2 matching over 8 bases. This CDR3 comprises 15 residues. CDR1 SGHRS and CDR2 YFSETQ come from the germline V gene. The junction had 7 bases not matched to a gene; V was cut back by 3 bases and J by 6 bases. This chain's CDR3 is CASSSRTSSPGELFF. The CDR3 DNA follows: TGCGCCAGCAGCTCCCGGACTAGCAGCCCCGGGGAGCTGTTTTTT.

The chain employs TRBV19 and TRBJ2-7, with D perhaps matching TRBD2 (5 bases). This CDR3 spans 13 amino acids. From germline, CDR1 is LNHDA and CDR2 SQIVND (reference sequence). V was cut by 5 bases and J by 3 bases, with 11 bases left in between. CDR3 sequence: CASSPLGGYEQYF. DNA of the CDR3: TGTGCCAGTAGTCCCCTCGGAGGCTACGAGCAGTACTTC.

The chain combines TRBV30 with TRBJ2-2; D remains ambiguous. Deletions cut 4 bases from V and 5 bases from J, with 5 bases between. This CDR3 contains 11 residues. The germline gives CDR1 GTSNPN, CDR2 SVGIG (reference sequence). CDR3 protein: CAWTLTGELFF. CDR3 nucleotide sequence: TGTGCCTGGACCCTAACCGGGGAGCTGTTTTTT.

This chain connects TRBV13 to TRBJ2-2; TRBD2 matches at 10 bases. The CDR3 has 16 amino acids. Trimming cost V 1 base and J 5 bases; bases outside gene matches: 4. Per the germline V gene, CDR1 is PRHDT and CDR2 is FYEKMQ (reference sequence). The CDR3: CASSLEASGSTGELFF. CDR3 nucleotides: TGTGCCAGCAGCTTAGAGGCTAGCGGGAGTACCGGGGAGCTGTTTTTT.

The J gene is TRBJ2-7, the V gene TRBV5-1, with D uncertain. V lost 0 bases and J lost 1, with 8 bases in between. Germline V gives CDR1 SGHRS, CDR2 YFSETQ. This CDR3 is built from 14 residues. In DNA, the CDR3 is TGCGCCAGCAGCTTGGACACCACATCCTACGAGCAGTACTTC. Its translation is CASSLDTTSYEQYF.

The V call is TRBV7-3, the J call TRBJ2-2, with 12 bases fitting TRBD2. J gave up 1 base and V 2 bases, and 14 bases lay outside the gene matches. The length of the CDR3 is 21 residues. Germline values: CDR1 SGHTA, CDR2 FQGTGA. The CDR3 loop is CASSLLSVRGTSGLNTGELFF. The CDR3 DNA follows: TGTGCCAGCAGCTTATTATCCGTCAGGGGGACTAGCGGGTTGAACACCGGGGAGCTGTTTTTT. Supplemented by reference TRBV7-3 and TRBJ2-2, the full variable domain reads GAGVSQTPSNKVTEKGKYVELRCDPISGHTALYWYRQSLGQGPEFLIYFQGTGAADDSGLPNDRFFAVRPEGSVSTLKIQRTERGDSAVYLCASSLLSVRGTSGLNTGELFFGEGSRLTVL.

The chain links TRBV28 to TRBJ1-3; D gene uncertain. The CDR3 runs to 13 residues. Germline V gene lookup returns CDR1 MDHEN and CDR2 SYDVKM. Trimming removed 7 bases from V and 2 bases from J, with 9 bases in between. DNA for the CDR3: TGTGCCAGCATCGACGGGGCTGGAAACACCATATATTTT. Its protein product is CASIDGAGNTIYF. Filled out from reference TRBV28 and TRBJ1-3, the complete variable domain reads DVKVTQSSRYLVKRTGEKVFLECVQDMDHENMFWYRQDPGLGLRLIYFSYDVKMKEKGDIPEGYSVSREKKERFSLILESASTNQTSMYLCASIDGAGNTIYFGEGSWLTVV.

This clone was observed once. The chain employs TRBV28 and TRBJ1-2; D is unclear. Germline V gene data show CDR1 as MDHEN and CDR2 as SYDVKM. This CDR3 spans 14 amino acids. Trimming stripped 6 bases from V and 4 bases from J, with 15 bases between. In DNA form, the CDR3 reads TGTGCCAGCAGCTTCACCGATGAGTCCTATGGCTACACCTTC. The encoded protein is CASSFTDESYGYTF.

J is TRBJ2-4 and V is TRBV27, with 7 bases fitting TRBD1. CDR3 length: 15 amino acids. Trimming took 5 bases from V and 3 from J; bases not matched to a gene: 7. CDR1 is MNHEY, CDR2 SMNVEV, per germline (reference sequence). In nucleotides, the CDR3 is TGTGCCAGCAGTATGACAGGGATCGGCAAAAACATTCAGTACTTC. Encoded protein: CASSMTGIGKNIQYF.

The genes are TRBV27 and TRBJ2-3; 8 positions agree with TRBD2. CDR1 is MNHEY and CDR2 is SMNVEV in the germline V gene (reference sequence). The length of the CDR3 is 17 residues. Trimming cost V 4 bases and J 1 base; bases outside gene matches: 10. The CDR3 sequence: CASSSRSGTRGTDTQYF. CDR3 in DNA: TGTGCCAGCAGTTCTCGCTCCGGGACTAGAGGCACAGATACGCAGTATTTT.

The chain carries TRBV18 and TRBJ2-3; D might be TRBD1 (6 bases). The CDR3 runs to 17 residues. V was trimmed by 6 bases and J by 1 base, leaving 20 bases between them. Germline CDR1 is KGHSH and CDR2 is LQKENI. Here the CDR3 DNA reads TGTGCCAGCTCCAAACTATCCCGGGACACCGGCACAGATACGCAGTATTTT. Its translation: CASSKLSRDTGTDTQYF.

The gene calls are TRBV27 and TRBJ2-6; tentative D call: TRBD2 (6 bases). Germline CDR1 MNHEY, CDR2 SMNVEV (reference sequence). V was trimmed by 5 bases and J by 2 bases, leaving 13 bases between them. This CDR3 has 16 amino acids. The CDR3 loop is CASSTQGGTGANVLTF. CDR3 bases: TGTGCCAGCAGTACCCAGGGAGGCACTGGGGCCAACGTCCTGACTTTC.